One and the same sample provided the 15 T cell receptor beta chains below, sequenced in a study of response to subunit inactivated influenza vaccine. MiXCR was run by TCRdb on the RT-PCR reads, yielding one entry per CDR3 protein. There are some 600,000 distinct CDR3 sequences in the sample; 14% occur only once, and less than 8.5% lies in the top ten. The material was PBMCs from blood, obtained 14 to 15 days before vaccination. Receptors originate from a man aged 45-65 years who received an inactivated influenza vaccine.

This clonotype has at least ten counts. The rearrangement uses TRBV9 and TRBJ2-1, with TRBD2 as a possible D gene (5 bases). CDR1 is SGDLS, CDR2 YYNGEE, per germline. V lost 4 bases to trimming and J lost 7 bases, with 18 bases between them. This CDR3 is 15 amino acids long. The CDR3 region has the DNA TGTGCCAGCAGCCCCCGGGTCGTGACGGGAAATGAGCAGTTCTTC. It encodes CASSPRVVTGNEQFF.

This clonotype was counted between two and nine times. The chain couples TRBV10-3 to TRBJ1-2; D is perhaps TRBD1 (6 bases). CDR1 is ENHRY, CDR2 SYGVKD, per germline. The V gene lost 4 bases and the J gene lost 3 bases, with 12 bases spanning the gap. The CDR3 extends over 14 amino acids. The CDR3 nucleotides are TGTGCCATCAGTGGGTCCAGGGGTGACTATGGCTACACCTTC. This sequence encodes CAISGSRGDYGYTF.

The rearrangement joins TRBV6-4 to TRBJ2-7; D perhaps matches TRBD1 (5 bases). This CDR3 has 14 amino acids. V gave up 7 bases and J gave up 0 bases, with 13 bases separating them. Per the germline V gene, CDR1 is MRHNA and CDR2 is SNTAGT. The CDR3 here is CASTSGPSSYEQYF. DNA for the CDR3: TGTGCCAGCACCTCAGGGCCCAGCTCCTACGAGCAGTACTTC.

This clonotype showed up just a few times. V and J are TRBV7-2 and TRBJ2-1, with D perhaps matching TRBD1 or TRBD2 (6 bases each). Germline values: CDR1 SGHTA, CDR2 FQGNSA. The CDR3 consists of 14 residues. The V end was cut by 1 base, the J end by 4 bases, with 8 bases between. Here the CDR3 reads CASSLEGGYNEQFF. In DNA, the CDR3 is TGTGCCAGCAGCTTAGAGGGGGGTTACAATGAGCAGTTCTTC. The full variable domain, with the rest looked up from reference TRBV7-2 and TRBJ2-1, is GAGVSQSPSNKVTEKGKDVELRCDPISGHTALYWYRQSLGQGLEFLIYFQGNSAPDKSGLPSDRFSAERTGGSVSTLTIQRTQQEDSAVYLCASSLEGGYNEQFFGPGTRLTVL.

In its sample, this clonotype was seen a few times. Mismatch with germline at one junction end may stem from a read error. The chain joins TRBV4-1 to TRBJ1-3, with 8 bases lining up with TRBD1. Germline CDR1 and CDR2: MGHRA and YSYEKL. This CDR3 is 14 amino acids long. The CDR3 region has the DNA TGCGCCAGCAGCAAAGACAGGGGTGGTAACACCATATATTTT. It codes for CASSKDRGGNTIYF.

This chain joins TRBV7-6 and TRBJ2-7; 11 bases agree with TRBD2. The CDR3 contains 17 residues. V lost 0 bases to trimming and J lost 4 bases; unmatched junction nucleotides: 8. CDR1 is SGHVS, CDR2 FNYEAQ, per germline. The CDR3 is CASSLAILAGGGYEQYF. As DNA, the CDR3 is TGTGCCAGCAGCTTAGCAATCCTAGCGGGGGGCGGTTACGAGCAGTACTTC.

The genes are TRBV24-1 and TRBJ2-1; 7 nucleotides line up with TRBD1. The CDR3 consists of 20 residues. Looked up from germline, CDR1 is KGHDR and CDR2 is SFDVKD. V was clipped by 4 bases and J by 0 bases; unmatched bases: 17. The CDR3 sequence is CATSDSPHYRTGISYNEQFF. The CDR3 coding sequence is TGTGCCACCAGTGACTCCCCCCACTACCGGACAGGAATCTCCTACAATGAGCAGTTCTTC.

This clonotype has a handful of counts. The chain employs TRBV7-2 and TRBJ2-3; 7 positions match TRBD2. The ends lost 1 base at V and 4 bases at J; junction bases unmatched: 5. Germline CDR1 and CDR2: SGHTA and FQGNSA. This CDR3 comprises 15 residues. The DNA for the CDR3 is TGTGCCAGCAGCTTAGACGGCGGGAGACCAGATACGCAGTATTTT. Translation: CASSLDGGRPDTQYF.

This clonotype was detected only a few times. The CDR3 sequence is CAISEQSSGNTIYF. The CDR3 coding sequence is TGTGCCATCAGTGAACAGTCCTCTGGAAACACCATATATTTT. This chain links TRBV10-3 with TRBJ1-3; D not resolved. V was trimmed by 3 bases and J by 0 bases, leaving 6 bases between them. CDR3 size: 14 residues. Germline CDR1 and CDR2: ENHRY and SYGVKD.

This clonotype showed up just a few times. The genes are TRBV5-1 and TRBJ2-7; unclear D gene. The V end was cut by 0 bases, the J end by 0 bases, with 16 bases between. The CDR3 is made up of 17 amino acids. Germline assignment: CDR1 SGHRS and CDR2 YFSETQ. For the CDR3, the DNA is TGCGCCAGCAGCTTGGTGGCAGGCGGCGCTCTCTCCTACGAGCAGTACTTC. It encodes CASSLVAGGALSYEQYF.

This clonotype has only a few counts. The chain has TRBV19 and TRBJ2-1, with 10 nucleotides matching TRBD2. Trimming removed 4 bases from V and 2 bases from J; junction bases left unmatched: 8. The CDR3 sequence is 17 residues long. From germline, CDR1 is LNHDA and CDR2 SQIVND (reference sequence). The CDR3 loop is CASSRVAGGQTYNEQFF. The CDR3 DNA sequence: TGTGCCAGTAGTAGGGTAGCGGGGGGCCAGACCTACAATGAGCAGTTCTTC.

The table lists this clonotype with a few counts. The chain is built from TRBV6-1 and TRBJ2-3; 9 bases line up with TRBD2. Germline trimming cut 6 bases from V and 8 bases from J; bases unmatched to any gene: 21. The length of the CDR3 is 18 residues. Germline assignment: CDR1 MNHNS and CDR2 SASEGT. Written as DNA, the CDR3 is TGTGCCAGCAGACCCCCATTTTGGTTGGCGGGAGGGCCAGGTACGCAGTATTTT. Its protein product is CASRPPFWLAGGPGTQYF.

This clonotype appeared a few times. The chain has TRBV27 and TRBJ2-5, with D maybe TRBD1 (6 bases). The germline gives CDR1 MNHEY, CDR2 SMNVEV (reference sequence). This CDR3 comprises 16 residues. V lost 2 bases to trimming and J lost 2 bases, with 15 bases between them. The CDR3 nucleotides are TGTGCCAGCAGTTTAGAGACAGGTCCTCTTCAAGAGACCCAGTACTTC. Translated, it gives CASSLETGPLQETQYF.

This chain joins TRBV4-3 and TRBJ2-6; D unresolved. CDR3 size: 16 residues. Trimming stripped 0 bases from V and 3 bases from J, with 9 bases between. Germline CDR1 is LGHNA and CDR2 is YSLEER. CDR3 DNA: TGCGCCAGCAGCCAAGATGCGTACTTTGGGGCCAACGTCCTGACTTTC. Translation: CASSQDAYFGANVLTF.

This clonotype was recorded at least ten times. The V and J genes are TRBV20-1 and TRBJ2-7; D tentatively fits TRBD1 or TRBD2 (5 bases each). Germline CDR1 reads DFQATT; CDR2 reads SNEGSKA (reference sequence). CDR3 length: 14 residues. V shed 3 bases and J shed 2 bases, with 14 bases lying between them. CDR3 protein: CSASWQGATYEQYF. Written as DNA, the CDR3 is TGCAGTGCTAGTTGGCAGGGAGCGACCTACGAGCAGTACTTC.